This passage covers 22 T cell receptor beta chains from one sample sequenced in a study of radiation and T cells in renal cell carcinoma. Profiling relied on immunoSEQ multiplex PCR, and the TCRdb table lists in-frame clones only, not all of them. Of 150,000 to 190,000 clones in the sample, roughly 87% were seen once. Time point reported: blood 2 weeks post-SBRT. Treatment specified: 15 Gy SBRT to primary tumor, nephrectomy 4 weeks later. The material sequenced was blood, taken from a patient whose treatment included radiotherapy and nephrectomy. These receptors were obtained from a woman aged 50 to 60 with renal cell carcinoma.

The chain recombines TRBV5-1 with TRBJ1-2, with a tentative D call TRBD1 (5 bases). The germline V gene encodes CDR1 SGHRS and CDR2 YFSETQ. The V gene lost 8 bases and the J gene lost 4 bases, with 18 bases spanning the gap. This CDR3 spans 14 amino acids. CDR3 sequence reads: CASIMFPGAYGYTF. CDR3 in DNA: TGCGCCAGTATTATGTTTCCCGGGGCCTATGGCTACACCTTC.

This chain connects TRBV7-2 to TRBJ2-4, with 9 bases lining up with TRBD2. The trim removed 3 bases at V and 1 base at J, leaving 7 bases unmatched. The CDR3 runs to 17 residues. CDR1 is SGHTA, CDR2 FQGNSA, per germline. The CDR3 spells CASSFPAGGLAKNIQYF. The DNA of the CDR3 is TGTGCCAGCAGCTTCCCAGCGGGGGGTTTGGCCAAAAACATTCAGTACTTC. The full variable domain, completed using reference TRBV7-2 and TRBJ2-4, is GAGVSQSPSNKVTEKGKDVELRCDPISGHTALYWYRQSLGQGLEFLIYFQGNSAPDKSGLPSDRFSAERTGGSVSTLTIQRTQQEDSAVYLCASSFPAGGLAKNIQYFGAGTRLSVL.

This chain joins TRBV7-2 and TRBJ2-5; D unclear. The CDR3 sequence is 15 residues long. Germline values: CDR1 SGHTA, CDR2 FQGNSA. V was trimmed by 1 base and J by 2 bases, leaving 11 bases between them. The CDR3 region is CASSLVSDGQETQYF. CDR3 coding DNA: TGTGCCAGCAGCTTAGTCTCAGACGGACAAGAGACCCAGTACTTC.

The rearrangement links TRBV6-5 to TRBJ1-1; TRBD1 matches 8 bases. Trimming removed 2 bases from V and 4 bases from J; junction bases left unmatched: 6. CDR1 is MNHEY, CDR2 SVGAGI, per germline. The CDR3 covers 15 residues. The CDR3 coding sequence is TGTGCCAGCAGTTACCCGGACAGGGCTGTCACTGAAGCTTTCTTT. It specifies CASSYPDRAVTEAFF.

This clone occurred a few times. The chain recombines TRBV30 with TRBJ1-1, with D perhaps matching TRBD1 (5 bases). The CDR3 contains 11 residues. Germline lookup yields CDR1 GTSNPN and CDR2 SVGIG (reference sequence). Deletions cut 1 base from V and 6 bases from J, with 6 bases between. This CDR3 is CAWSDRPEAFF. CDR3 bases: TGTGCCTGGAGTGACAGGCCTGAAGCTTTCTTT.

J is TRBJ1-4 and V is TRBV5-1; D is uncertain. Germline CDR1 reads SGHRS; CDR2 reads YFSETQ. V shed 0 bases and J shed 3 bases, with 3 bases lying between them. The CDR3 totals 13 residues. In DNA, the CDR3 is TGCGCCAGCAGCTTGGCGGCTAATGAAAAACTGTTTTTT. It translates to CASSLAANEKLFF.

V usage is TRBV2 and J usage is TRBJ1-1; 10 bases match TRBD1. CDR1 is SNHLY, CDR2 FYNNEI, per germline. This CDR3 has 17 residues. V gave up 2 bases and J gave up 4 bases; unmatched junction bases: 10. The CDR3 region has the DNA TGTGCCAGCAGTGAATTATTCGGACAGGGGGTTGTCACTGAAGCTTTCTTT. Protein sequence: CASSELFGQGVVTEAFF.

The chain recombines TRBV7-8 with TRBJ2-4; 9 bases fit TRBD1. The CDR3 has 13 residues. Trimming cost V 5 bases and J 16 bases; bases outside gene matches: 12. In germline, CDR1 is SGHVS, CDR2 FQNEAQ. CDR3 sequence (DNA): TGTGCCAGCAGCCCGTTCCTCACAGGGGGCGCATACTTC. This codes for CASSPFLTGGAYF. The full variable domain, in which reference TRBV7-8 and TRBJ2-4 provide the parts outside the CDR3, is GAGVSQSPRYKVAKRGQDVALRCDPISGHVSLFWYQQALGQGPEFLTYFQNEAQLDKSGLPSDRFFAERPEGSVSTLKIQRTQQEDSAVYLCASSPFLTGGAYFGAGTRLSVL.

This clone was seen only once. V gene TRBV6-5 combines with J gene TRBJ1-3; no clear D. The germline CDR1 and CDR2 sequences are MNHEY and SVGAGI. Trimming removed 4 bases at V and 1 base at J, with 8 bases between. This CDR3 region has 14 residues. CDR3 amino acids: CASSFSGSGNTIYF. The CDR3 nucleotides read TGTGCCAGCAGTTTCTCTGGGTCTGGAAACACCATATATTTT.

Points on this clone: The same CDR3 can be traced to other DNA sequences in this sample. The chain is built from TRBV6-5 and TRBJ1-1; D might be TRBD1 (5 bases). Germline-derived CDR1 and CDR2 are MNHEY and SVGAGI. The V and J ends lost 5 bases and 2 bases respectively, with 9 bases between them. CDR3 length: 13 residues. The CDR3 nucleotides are TGTGCCAGCAGTCGTCAGGGTAACACTGAAGCTTTCTTT. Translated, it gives CASSRQGNTEAFF.

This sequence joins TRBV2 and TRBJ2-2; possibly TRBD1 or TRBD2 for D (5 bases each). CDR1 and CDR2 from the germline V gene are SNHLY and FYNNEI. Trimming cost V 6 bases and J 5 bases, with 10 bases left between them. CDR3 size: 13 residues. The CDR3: CASRKGPTGELFF. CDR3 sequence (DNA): TGTGCCAGCAGGAAGGGACCAACCGGGGAGCTGTTTTTT.

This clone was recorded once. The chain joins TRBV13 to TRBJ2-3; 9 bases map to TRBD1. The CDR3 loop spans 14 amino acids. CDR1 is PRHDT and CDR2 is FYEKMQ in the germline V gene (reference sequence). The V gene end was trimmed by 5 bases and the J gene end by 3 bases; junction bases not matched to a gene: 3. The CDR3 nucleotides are TGTGCCAGCAGCCGGGACAGGGAAACAGATACGCAGTATTTT. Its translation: CASSRDRETDTQYF.

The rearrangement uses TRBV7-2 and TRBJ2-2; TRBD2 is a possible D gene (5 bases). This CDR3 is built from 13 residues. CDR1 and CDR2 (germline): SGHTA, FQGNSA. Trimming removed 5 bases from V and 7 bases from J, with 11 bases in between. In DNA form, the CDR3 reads TGTGCCAGCAGCCAGAGGGAAATCGGGGAGCTGTTTTTT. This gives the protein CASSQREIGELFF.

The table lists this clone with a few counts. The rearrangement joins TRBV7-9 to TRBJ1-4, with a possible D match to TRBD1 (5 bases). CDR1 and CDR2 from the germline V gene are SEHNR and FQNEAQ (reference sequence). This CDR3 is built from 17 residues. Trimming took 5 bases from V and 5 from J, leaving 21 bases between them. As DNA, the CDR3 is TGTGCCAGCAGCAATGGACACCCGGGAAGGTGGAATGAAAAACTGTTTTTT. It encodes CASSNGHPGRWNEKLFF. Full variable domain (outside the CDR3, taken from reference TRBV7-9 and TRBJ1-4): DTGVSQNPRHKITKRGQNVTFRCDPISEHNRLYWYRQTLGQGPEFLTYFQNEAQLEKSRLLSDRFSAERPKGSFSTLEIQRTEQGDSAMYLCASSNGHPGRWNEKLFFGSGTQLSVL.

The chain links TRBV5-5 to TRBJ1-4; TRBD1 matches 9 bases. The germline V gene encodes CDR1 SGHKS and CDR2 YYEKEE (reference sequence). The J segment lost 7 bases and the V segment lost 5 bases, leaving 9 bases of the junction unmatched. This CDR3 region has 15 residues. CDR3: CASSTHRGQGEKLFF. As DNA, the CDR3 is TGTGCCAGCAGTACCCACAGGGGGCAAGGTGAAAAACTGTTTTTT.

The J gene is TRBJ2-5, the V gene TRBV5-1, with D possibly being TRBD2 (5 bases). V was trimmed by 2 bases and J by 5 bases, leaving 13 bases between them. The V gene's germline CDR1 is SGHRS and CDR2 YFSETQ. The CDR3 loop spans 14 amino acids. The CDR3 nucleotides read TGCGCCAGCAGCTTCGGGGAGCGGCTGGAGACCCAGTACTTC. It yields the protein CASSFGERLETQYF.

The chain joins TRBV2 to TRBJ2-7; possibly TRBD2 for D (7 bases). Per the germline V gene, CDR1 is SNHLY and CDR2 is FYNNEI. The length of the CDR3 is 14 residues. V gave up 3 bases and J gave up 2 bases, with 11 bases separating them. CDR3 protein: CASSEEGGTYEQYF. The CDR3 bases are TGTGCCAGCAGTGAGGAGGGGGGGACCTACGAGCAGTACTTC.

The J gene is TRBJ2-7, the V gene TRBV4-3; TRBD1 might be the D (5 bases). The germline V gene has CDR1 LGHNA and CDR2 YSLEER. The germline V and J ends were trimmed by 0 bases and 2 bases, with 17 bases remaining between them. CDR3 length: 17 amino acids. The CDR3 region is CASSQDSTTDTTYEQYF. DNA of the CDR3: TGCGCCAGCAGCCAAGACAGCACGACGGACACCACCTACGAGCAGTACTTC.

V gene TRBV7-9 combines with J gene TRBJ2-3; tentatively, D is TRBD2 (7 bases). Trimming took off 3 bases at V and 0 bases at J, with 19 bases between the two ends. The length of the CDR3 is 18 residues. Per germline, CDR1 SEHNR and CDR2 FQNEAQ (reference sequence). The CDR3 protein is CASSFDQGRGPSTDTQYF. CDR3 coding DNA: TGTGCCAGCAGCTTTGACCAGGGGCGGGGGCCTAGCACAGATACGCAGTATTTT.

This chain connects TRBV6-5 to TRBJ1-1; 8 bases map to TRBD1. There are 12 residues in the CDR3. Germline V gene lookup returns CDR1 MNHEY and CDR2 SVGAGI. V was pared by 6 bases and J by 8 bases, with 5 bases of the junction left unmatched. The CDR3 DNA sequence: TGTGCCAGCAGGGACCGGGACAGGGAAGCTTTCTTT. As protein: CASRDRDREAFF.

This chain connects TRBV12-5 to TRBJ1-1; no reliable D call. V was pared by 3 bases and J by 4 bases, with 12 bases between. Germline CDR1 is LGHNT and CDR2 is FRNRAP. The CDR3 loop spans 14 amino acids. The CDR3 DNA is TGTGCTAGTGGTTTAACTGGATCGGGCACTGAAGCTTTCTTT. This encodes CASGLTGSGTEAFF.

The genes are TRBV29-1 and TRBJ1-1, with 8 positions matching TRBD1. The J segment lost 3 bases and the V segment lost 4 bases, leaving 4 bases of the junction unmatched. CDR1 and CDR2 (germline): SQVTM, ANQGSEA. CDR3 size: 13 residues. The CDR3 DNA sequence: TGCAGCGTTGCAGGGACAGGTTACACTGAAGCTTTCTTT. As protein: CSVAGTGYTEAFF. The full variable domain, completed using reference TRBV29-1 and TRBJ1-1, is SAVISQKPSRDICQRGTSLTIQCQVDSQVTMMFWYRQQPGQSLTLIATANQGSEATYESGFVIDKFPISRPNLTFSTLTVSNMSPEDSSIYLCSVAGTGYTEAFFGQGTRLTVV.